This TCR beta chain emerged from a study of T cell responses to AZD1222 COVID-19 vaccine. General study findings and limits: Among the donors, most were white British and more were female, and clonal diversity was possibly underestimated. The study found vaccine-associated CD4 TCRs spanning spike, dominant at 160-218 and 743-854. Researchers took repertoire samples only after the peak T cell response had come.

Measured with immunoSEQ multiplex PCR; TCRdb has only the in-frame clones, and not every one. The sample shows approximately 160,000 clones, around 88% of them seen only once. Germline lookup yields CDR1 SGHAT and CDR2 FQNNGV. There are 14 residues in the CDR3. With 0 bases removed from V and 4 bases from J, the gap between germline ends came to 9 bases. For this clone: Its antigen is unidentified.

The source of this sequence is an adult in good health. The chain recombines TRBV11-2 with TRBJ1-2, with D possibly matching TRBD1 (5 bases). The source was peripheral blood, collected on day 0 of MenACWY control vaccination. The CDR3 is CASSLEDGTYGYTF. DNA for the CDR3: TGTGCCAGCAGCTTAGAGGACGGGACCTATGGCTACACCTTC.